These 30 T cell receptor beta chains originate from one sample sequenced in a study of early T cells in non-severe SARS-CoV-2 infection. Using its own MiXCR run on the 5' RACE reads, TCRdb lists one record per CDR3 protein. The repertoire has tens of thousands of distinct CDR3 sequences, 3% to 4.5% of them found once; the top ten carry 4.5% to 6%. Sequenced material: whole blood. Receptor source: an adult who was a healthcare worker with PCR-confirmed SARS-CoV-2 infection or an uninfected control (not recorded which).

This clonotype was detected ten times or more. The chain has TRBV5-6 and TRBJ1-2; 8 nucleotides match TRBD1. This CDR3 is 14 amino acids long. Germline V gene sequence: CDR1 SGHDT, CDR2 YYEEEE. Trimming cost V 0 bases and J 3 bases; bases outside gene matches: 1. CDR3: CASSLEQGDYGYTF. The CDR3 region has the DNA TGTGCCAGCAGCTTGGAACAGGGGGACTATGGCTACACCTTC.

Many counts were recorded for this clonotype. This rearrangement joins TRBV6-6 to TRBJ1-1, with 7 bases identical to TRBD1. V lost 0 bases to trimming and J lost 10 bases; unmatched junction nucleotides: 8. Germline-derived CDR1 and CDR2 are MNHNY and SVGAGI (reference sequence). The CDR3 extends over 14 amino acids. In DNA form, the CDR3 reads TGTGCCAGCAGTTACTCACAGAAGGGGGCGAGAGCTTTCTTT. Translating it yields CASSYSQKGARAFF.

This clonotype was picked up many times. The chain employs TRBV30 and TRBJ1-4; no firm D call. This CDR3 has 13 residues. Looked up from germline, CDR1 is GTSNPN and CDR2 is SVGIG (reference sequence). V dropped 5 bases and J dropped 5 bases, with 12 bases sitting between them. The CDR3 coding sequence is TGTGCCTGGGCCATACGTGGGAATGAAAAACTGTTTTTT. This gives the protein CAWAIRGNEKLFF.

In this sample, this clonotype turned up many times. The V call is TRBV5-1, the J call TRBJ2-3; D perhaps matches TRBD2 (6 bases). V dropped 4 bases and J dropped 0 bases, with 12 bases sitting between them. The CDR3 totals 15 residues. Germline V gene lookup returns CDR1 SGHRS and CDR2 YFSETQ. The CDR3: CASSVGLQSTDTQYF. The CDR3 nucleotides are TGCGCCAGCAGCGTGGGACTCCAAAGCACAGATACGCAGTATTTT. Supplemented by reference TRBV5-1 and TRBJ2-3, the full variable domain reads KAGVTQTPRYLIKTRGQQVTLSCSPISGHRSVSWYQQTPGQGLQFLFEYFSETQRNKGNFPGRFSGRQFSNSRSEMNVSTLELGDSALYLCASSVGLQSTDTQYFGPGTRLTVL.

This clonotype has more than one count but fewer than ten. This chain joins TRBV27 and TRBJ2-7; D may be TRBD1 (5 bases). Trimming stripped 0 bases from V and 4 bases from J, with 16 bases between. CDR3 length equals 16 residues. Germline V CDR1 and CDR2: MNHEY, SMNVEV (reference sequence). The CDR3 here is CASSLSISPGFYEQYF. CDR3 nucleotide sequence: TGTGCCAGCAGTTTATCGATATCTCCAGGGTTTTACGAGCAGTACTTC.

This clonotype was detected many times. In DNA, the CDR3 is TGTGCCAGCTCACCTGAAAATGAAGCTGGAAACACCATATATTTT. Amino acids: CASSPENEAGNTIYF. V and J are TRBV18 and TRBJ1-3; D is undetermined. Looked up from germline, CDR1 is KGHSH and CDR2 is LQKENI. The CDR3 spans 15 residues. Trimming cost V 3 bases and J 2 bases, with 11 bases left between them. Looking up the rest from reference TRBV18 and TRBJ1-3 gives the full variable domain: NAGVMQNPRHLVRRRGQEARLRCSPMKGHSHVYWYRQLPEEGLKFMVYLQKENIIDESGMPKERFSAEFPKEGPSILRIQQVVRGDSAAYFCASSPENEAGNTIYFGEGSWLTVV.

The chain combines TRBV20-1 with TRBJ1-5, with TRBD1 matching over 10 bases. The junction had 11 bases not matched to a gene; V was cut back by 5 bases and J by 7 bases. The CDR3 covers 15 residues. Germline lookup yields CDR1 DFQATT and CDR2 SNEGSKA (reference sequence). For the CDR3, the DNA is TGCAGTGCTTATAGCCCCGGGACAGGGGTACAGCCCCAGCATTTT. Translating gives CSAYSPGTGVQPQHF.

This clonotype was picked up many times. The V gene is TRBV7-2, the J gene TRBJ2-1, with 13 bases fitting TRBD2. This CDR3 has 16 amino acids. V dropped 4 bases and J dropped 10; count of bases not matched to a gene: 10. Germline V gives CDR1 SGHTA, CDR2 FQGNSA. The CDR3: CASSSHSTGLAGEQFF. DNA for the CDR3: TGTGCCAGCAGCTCCCACTCGACGGGACTAGCGGGGGAGCAGTTCTTC. Full variable domain (missing parts from reference TRBV7-2 and TRBJ2-1): GAGVSQSPSNKVTEKGKDVELRCDPISGHTALYWYRQSLGQGLEFLIYFQGNSAPDKSGLPSDRFSAERTGGSVSTLTIQRTQQEDSAVYLCASSSHSTGLAGEQFFGPGTRLTVL.

Within the sample, this clonotype is medium-sized. The chain has TRBV13 and TRBJ2-1; the D gene is possibly TRBD2 (6 bases). From germline, CDR1 is PRHDT and CDR2 FYEKMQ (reference sequence). CDR3 length equals 14 residues. V lost 3 bases and J lost 8, with 14 bases in between. CDR3 DNA: TGTGCCAGCAGCTTGGGGACTCTAAGGGATGAGCAGTTCTTC. This sequence encodes CASSLGTLRDEQFF.

The sample holds many counts of this clonotype. The rearrangement links TRBV4-3 to TRBJ2-1, with D possibly being TRBD2 (5 bases). Germline V CDR1 and CDR2: LGHNA, YSLEER. Trimming removed 0 bases from V and 2 bases from J, with 11 bases in between. This CDR3 is 16 amino acids long. The DNA of the CDR3 is TGCGCCAGCAGCCAAGAAACGACTACCCCCTACAATGAGCAGTTCTTC. Amino acids: CASSQETTTPYNEQFF.

This clonotype appeared many times. The genes are TRBV5-1 and TRBJ2-5, with 7 bases lining up with TRBD2. CDR1 and CDR2 (germline): SGHRS, YFSETQ. The V segment lost 5 bases and the J segment 2 bases; nucleotides outside the gene matches: 12. The CDR3 sequence is 16 residues long. The CDR3 DNA reads as TGCGCCAGCAGTCCGACGGGAGCGGGGCTACAAGAGACCCAGTACTTC. Residues: CASSPTGAGLQETQYF.

This clonotype was counted many times. V is TRBV20-1 and J is TRBJ1-2, with D hard to call. Germline V gene sequence: CDR1 DFQATT, CDR2 SNEGSKA (reference sequence). The CDR3 totals 12 residues. The V end was cut by 0 bases, the J end by 5 bases, with 7 bases between. The CDR3 coding sequence is TGCAGTGCTAGAGATCCTTGGTATGGCTACACCTTC. Translating it yields CSARDPWYGYTF.

This clonotype was observed many times. The rearrangement uses TRBV19 and TRBJ2-2; 9 nucleotides align to TRBD2. The CDR3 loop spans 16 amino acids. After removal of 5 bases from V and 5 bases from J, the junction contained 9 bases not matched to a gene. Germline CDR1 and CDR2: LNHDA and SQIVND (reference sequence). CDR3 sequence (DNA): TGTGCCAGTAGTCCCGGACCAGCGGGAGGTACCGGGGAGCTGTTTTTT. As protein: CASSPGPAGGTGELFF.

This clonotype was seen a few times. The chain is built from TRBV29-1 and TRBJ2-7, with TRBD1 identical over 8 bases. Germline CDR1 is SQVTM and CDR2 is ANQGSEA. With V trimmed by 7 bases and J by 2 bases, 7 bases remained unmatched. The CDR3 runs 13 residues. The CDR3 nucleotides read TGCAGCGCCTCACAGGGGGGTACCTACGAGCAGTACTTC. The encoded protein is CSASQGGTYEQYF.

The chain links TRBV30 to TRBJ2-7, with D uncertain. Trimming cost V 4 bases and J 1 base, with 11 bases left between them. CDR3 length: 13 residues. The germline gives CDR1 GTSNPN, CDR2 SVGIG (reference sequence). The CDR3 spells CAWNPVLSYEQYF. In DNA, the CDR3 is TGTGCCTGGAACCCCGTCTTATCCTACGAGCAGTACTTC.

This clonotype was counted ten times or more. This chain links TRBV27 with TRBJ1-5; D gene uncertain. This CDR3 comprises 13 residues. The V gene's germline CDR1 is MNHEY and CDR2 SMNVEV (reference sequence). The ends were cut back, 0 bases at V and 6 bases at J, with 6 bases in the middle. CDR3 region: CASSLSGVQPQHF. In DNA form, the CDR3 reads TGTGCCAGCAGTTTATCCGGGGTTCAGCCCCAGCATTTT.

This clonotype counts as large (0.1 to 1%). The chain uses TRBV29-1 and TRBJ2-1; 9 nucleotides agree with TRBD2. The CDR3 totals 14 residues. Per the germline V gene, CDR1 is SQVTM and CDR2 is ANQGSEA. V dropped 6 bases and J dropped 5; count of bases not matched to a gene: 8. CDR3 in DNA: TGCAGCGTCGATAGCGGGAGTCTAGACAATGAGCAGTTCTTC. This sequence encodes CSVDSGSLDNEQFF.

This clonotype was counted at least ten times. V and J are TRBV7-2 and TRBJ2-1; D is ambiguous. This CDR3 spans 13 amino acids. The V and J ends lost 3 bases and 4 bases respectively, with 7 bases between them. Germline-derived CDR1 and CDR2 are SGHTA and FQGNSA. The CDR3 here is CASSLVRYNEQFF. The CDR3 region has the DNA TGTGCCAGCAGCTTGGTTCGGTACAATGAGCAGTTCTTC.

The V gene is TRBV20-1, the J gene TRBJ2-1, with 9 bases that match TRBD2. This CDR3 has 14 amino acids. Per germline, CDR1 DFQATT and CDR2 SNEGSKA (reference sequence). After removal of 4 bases from V and 5 bases from J, the junction contained 6 bases not matched to a gene. The CDR3 loop reads CSAIAGGRDNEQFF. The CDR3 nucleotides are TGCAGTGCTATCGCGGGAGGGAGAGACAATGAGCAGTTCTTC.

The sample holds many counts of this clonotype. The genes are TRBV7-3 and TRBJ2-1; possible D gene TRBD1, 6 bases. V lost 6 bases and J lost 4, with 22 bases in between. CDR1 and CDR2 from the germline V gene are SGHTA and FQGTGA. The CDR3 covers 17 residues. The CDR3 bases are TGTGCCAGCAGTTCCTCGCAGGGGTGGTCCCCTTACAATGAGCAGTTCTTC. Amino acids: CASSSSQGWSPYNEQFF.

This clonotype was seen only a few times. The chain joins TRBV24-1 to TRBJ2-4; TRBD2 aligns across 7 bases. The CDR3 extends over 13 amino acids. The trim removed 1 base at V and 16 bases at J, leaving 9 bases unmatched. Germline lookup yields CDR1 KGHDR and CDR2 SFDVKD. CDR3 sequence (DNA): TGTGCCACCAGTGATTTATCGCCGGGACTACTATACTTC. Protein: CATSDLSPGLLYF.

The chain couples TRBV7-8 to TRBJ1-2; possibly TRBD1 for D (6 bases). V gave up 5 bases and J gave up 4 bases, with 11 bases separating them. From germline, CDR1 is SGHVS and CDR2 FQNEAQ. This CDR3 region has 13 residues. CDR3 sequence (DNA): TGTGCCAGCAGCCAGGGGACAACCTATGGCTACACCTTC. Encoded protein: CASSQGTTYGYTF.

This clonotype was observed at least ten times. The gene calls are TRBV10-1 and TRBJ2-4; D is unclear. The CDR3 has 14 residues. Trimming cost V 5 bases and J 0 bases, with 8 bases left between them. Germline V CDR1 and CDR2: WNHNN, SYGVQD (reference sequence). The CDR3 is CASSRAIAKNIQYF. The CDR3 coding sequence is TGCGCCAGCAGTCGAGCAATAGCCAAAAACATTCAGTACTTC.

This clonotype was seen repeatedly, ten times or more. The chain links TRBV7-6 to TRBJ2-5, with D possibly being TRBD1 (6 bases). Per the germline V gene, CDR1 is SGHVS and CDR2 is FNYEAQ. Trimming left V 5 bases short and J 5 bases short, with 18 bases between. This CDR3 contains 15 residues. CDR3 sequence (DNA): TGTGCCAGCAGCCGCGGGCAGGGGCTTGGGGAGACCCAGTACTTC. Protein sequence: CASSRGQGLGETQYF.

On this clonotype: A read error may be the cause here, since a much bigger clone is one base away. This chain joins TRBV24-1 and TRBJ2-3, with a tentative D call TRBD2 (6 bases). This CDR3 is 13 amino acids long. The V gene's germline CDR1 is KGHDR and CDR2 SFDVKD. The CDR3 DNA sequence: TGTACCACCAGCCAACAGCGGTCGGGGGCGCAGTATTTT. It is translated as CTTSQQRSGAQYF.

This clonotype has ten or more counts. This chain joins TRBV6-6 and TRBJ1-5; D may be TRBD1 (6 bases). V gave up 6 bases and J gave up 6 bases, with 18 bases separating them. The CDR3 has 15 residues. Germline CDR1 reads MNHNY; CDR2 reads SVGAGI (reference sequence). In DNA form, the CDR3 reads TGTGCCAGCAGATACGAGAGCCGAGGGGGTCAGCCCCAGCATTTT. Amino acid sequence: CASRYESRGGQPQHF.

There are many counts of this clonotype. This chain connects TRBV6-2 or TRBV6-3 to TRBJ1-1, with D possibly being TRBD1 (5 bases). V dropped 7 bases and J dropped 4 bases, with 22 bases sitting between them. This CDR3 contains 16 residues. Germline loops: CDR1 MNHEY, CDR2 SVGEGT. The CDR3 here is CASKDYNTGWSTEAFF. In nucleotides, the CDR3 is TGTGCCAGCAAAGACTATAATACAGGTTGGAGCACTGAAGCTTTCTTT.

CDR3 nucleotide sequence: TGTGCCACCAGTCCCGGGGACAACCACGAGCAGTACTTC. This translates into CATSPGDNHEQYF. V and J are TRBV24-1 and TRBJ2-7, with D perhaps TRBD1 (6 bases). V lost 6 bases and J 5 bases, leaving 13 bases between the germline ends. The CDR3 is made up of 13 amino acids. Per the germline V gene, CDR1 is KGHDR and CDR2 is SFDVKD.

This clonotype was recorded at least ten times. J is TRBJ1-1 and V is TRBV6-1, with D tentatively TRBD1 (5 bases). The CDR3 loop spans 14 amino acids. CDR1 is MNHNS and CDR2 is SASEGT in the germline V gene. Trimming shortened V by 5 bases and J by 3 bases, and 13 bases separated the two germline ends. CDR3 sequence: CASSKIGGDTEAFF. The CDR3 DNA reads TGTGCCAGCAGTAAGATTGGAGGGGACACTGAAGCTTTCTTT.

At least ten counts were recorded for this clonotype. The V call is TRBV12-3 or TRBV12-4, the J call TRBJ2-7; 7 nucleotides agree with TRBD1. The ends lost 6 bases at V and 0 bases at J; junction bases unmatched: 2. CDR3 length: 13 amino acids. The CDR3: CASSRDSSYEQYF. DNA of the CDR3: TGTGCCAGCAGCCGGGACAGCTCCTACGAGCAGTACTTC.